This T cell receptor (beta chain) comes out of a study of cytomegalovirus exposure and HLA in healthy donors. The CDR3 length is 13 residues. The V gene lost 5 bases and the J gene lost 4 bases, with 8 bases spanning the gap. CDR1 and CDR2 (germline): MDHEN, SYDVKM. Whole-study findings and limits: In all likelihood, a cluster of highly shared sequence variants was a sequencing artifact. Some V segments, TRBV6-2 and TRBV6-3 among them, were indistinguishable and were therefore excluded. In an earlier analysis, most TCR beta V segments were productive about 87% or about 30% of the time.

In regard to this clone: Its antigen is not known.

It was with 60 Vbeta and 13 Jbeta primers that the PCR ran. Generated by immunoSEQ multiplex PCR, the TCRdb table keeps only in-frame clones and is missing some. Of about 160,000 clones in the sample, about 88% were seen once. Material for sequencing was PBMCs. The origin of this receptor is a woman under 30 in good health and CMV-seronegative. The chain is built from TRBV28 and TRBJ1-4; D is undetermined. The CDR3 DNA is TGTGCCAGCAGTCCCCGGGGTAATGAAAAACTGTTTTTT. The encoded protein is CASSPRGNEKLFF.